This T cell receptor (beta chain) was recorded in a study of T cell clonality in common variable immunodeficiency (dated by TCRdb to the mid-2010s). Standard criteria, namely reduction of serum IgG, IgA and/or IgM below the normal range together with specific antibody deficiency, were applied for the diagnosis of CVID. A total of 44 subjects (roughly 15 female and about 29 male; age range about 8 to 65 years, mean age around 37) were included in the CVID group. Most of the CVID patients and most of the healthy controls were of Caucasian heritage. Replacement immunoglobulin therapy had been administered to all CVID subjects for at least one year at the time of study participation. No CVID subject was ill or taking immunomodulatory or immunosuppressive medication when blood was collected. Heparinized peripheral whole blood samples of about 4.5 to 8.5 ml were obtained from each donor. Genomic DNA from adults with common variable immune deficiency (CVID) and from healthy adult controls was the source for sequencing TCRbeta CDR3 repertoires. Diluted blood was density-centrifuged over Hypaque 1077 or Ficoll-Paque to isolate peripheral blood mononuclear cells. Genomic DNA was obtained from unsorted mononuclear cells through either Qiagen column purification or a centrifugation-based method.

The CDR3 runs 14 amino acids, cysteine and phenylalanine included. The 33 bases shown cover part of the CDR3, and their frame starts at base 1. V sheds 8 bases and J sheds 6 bases, leaving 17 bases between their ends. CDR1 and CDR2 are drawn from the germline V gene: KGHSH, LQKENI. What the study reported, not specific to this receptor: According to the authors, finding the cause of the higher clonality in CVID would require sequencing the repertoires of T cell subpopulations. Increased TCRbeta clonality was found in CVID subjects compared with healthy controls (t-test p = 0.018), with the increase being most characteristic of about a third of subjects. Correlations between repertoire features and clinical complications were limited by patient heterogeneity within the CVID cohort. Although equal DNA input was used, an average of about 75,000 unique sequences per sample was obtained for controls, compared with approximately 32,000 for CVID samples. CVID TCRbeta sequences were reported to have fewer deletions and N-nucleotide insertions and to lack highly modified clones with 13 or more V deletions. Fewer TCRbeta clones were shared among CVID subjects than among healthy controls (p < 0.0001).

As for this clone: Its cognate antigen has yet to be identified. The read terminates 3 residues ahead of where the CDR3 ends, so the germline J gene completes it.

For sequencing input, CVID and control samples contributed equivalent amounts of genomic DNA. For every sample, a 60 bp segment covering the rearranged TCRbeta CDR3 region was amplified and then sequenced. The immunoSEQ assay, a bias-corrected multiplex PCR combined with high-throughput sequencing, was used for TCRbeta amplification. Under the source paper's analysis protocol: Every unique nucleotide sequence was considered a clone and was annotated with V, D and J genes, copy number and frequency. Sequences were labeled productive if in frame, and non-productive if out of frame or containing stop codons. As previously described, clonality was calculated on the basis of Shannon's entropy. The predicted amino acid sequences of productive clones were used to derive the mean CDR3 Kyte-Doolittle hydropathy. Using the R hclust function, scaled V gene usage was clustered hierarchically with Manhattan distance and complete linkage. To assess clone sharing by CDR3 amino acid sequence, 12 repertoires per group were resampled over 100 rounds. Repertoires were searched for approximately 77 published EBV-specific and fewer than 300 published CMV-specific TCRbeta sequences. After two CVID samples that produced fewer than 10,000 sequences were dropped from the analysis, some 43 CVID repertoires remained. TCRdb stores this immuneACCESS table with in-frame sequences only. Part of the clones is absent; in the studies checked, under half of the shortfall reflects unresolved V genes, and no reason is known for the rest. V, J and clone size are those of that table, while D and trimming were read from the DNA. The sample features 25,000 to 30,000 clones, and none is a singleton. The ten largest clones represent around 3.1% of the sample.

The origin of this receptor is a human donor with common variable immunodeficiency. Here the chain combines TRBV18 and TRBJ2-1; the D gene lacks a confident call. Sequencing was done on a sample of peripheral blood mononuclear cells. CDR3 region: CASQQQTDPNEQFF. The sequenced part of the CDR3 DNA is TGTGCCAGCCAACAGCAAACCGATCCCAATGAG.